What follows are 16 T cell receptor beta chains derived from one specimen sequenced in a study of neurological immune-mediated disorders. Each CDR3 protein is one row after TCRdb ran MiXCR on the 5' RACE reads. The sample yields around 46,000 distinct CDR3 sequences, around 1.9% seen once. Material for sequencing was PBMCs. These receptors came from a woman aged 40 to 50 with multiple sclerosis.

This clonotype was observed many times. The chain joins TRBV6-1 to TRBJ1-2; the D gene is possibly TRBD1 (5 bases). Between the trimmed V and J ends, which lost 10 bases and 6 bases, there was a span of 21 bases. The germline V gene encodes CDR1 MNHNS and CDR2 SASEGT. This CDR3 comprises 14 residues. In nucleotides, the CDR3 is TGTGCCACCACTGACGACCGGGACCGACATGGCTACACCTTC. Translation gives CATTDDRDRHGYTF.

This clonotype was seen repeatedly, ten times or more. V gene TRBV5-1 combines with J gene TRBJ1-5; D is undetermined. The CDR3 spans 13 residues. Per the germline V gene, CDR1 is SGHRS and CDR2 is YFSETQ. The V and J ends lost 3 bases and 3 bases respectively, with 7 bases between them. CDR3 protein: CASSSSFNQPQHF. The CDR3 coding sequence is TGCGCCAGCAGCTCCAGCTTCAATCAGCCCCAGCATTTT.

This clonotype was detected many times. The rearrangement joins TRBV24-1 to TRBJ2-1; 7 bases align to TRBD1. Trimming at V came to 4 bases and at J to 7 bases, leaving 9 bases not matched to a gene. Germline CDR1 reads KGHDR; CDR2 reads SFDVKD. This CDR3 has 15 amino acids. The CDR3 DNA is TGTGCCACCAGTGACCCGGGACAGTTTGATAATGAGCAGTTCTTC. Protein sequence: CATSDPGQFDNEQFF.

In its sample, this clonotype was seen many times. The V gene is TRBV9, the J gene TRBJ2-2; D is undetermined. This CDR3 spans 16 amino acids. V was cut by 4 bases and J by 0 bases, with 13 bases left in between. Germline V lookup: CDR1 SGDLS, CDR2 YYNGEE. The CDR3 DNA reads as TGTGCCAGCAGCATTAGAATCCTCGCGAACACCGGGGAGCTGTTTTTT. This translates into CASSIRILANTGELFF.

This clonotype was found many times. The rearrangement links TRBV10-3 to TRBJ2-2; a weak D match, TRBD1 (7 bases). The V and J ends lost 7 bases and 6 bases respectively, with 18 bases between them. Germline values: CDR1 ENHRY, CDR2 SYGVKD. This CDR3 contains 15 residues. Written as DNA, the CDR3 is TGTGCCATCACCCCGGGATCCAGGGGGGCCGGGGAGCTGTTTTTT. Its translation: CAITPGSRGAGELFF.

This clonotype has at least ten counts. V usage is TRBV5-6 and J usage is TRBJ2-2; no clear D. V lost 1 base to trimming and J lost 1 base, with 11 bases between them. The CDR3 loop spans 16 amino acids. Germline CDR1 is SGHDT and CDR2 is YYEEEE. The chain's CDR3 is CASSLTVLLNTGELFF. CDR3 nucleotide sequence: TGTGCCAGCAGCTTGACAGTCCTACTGAACACCGGGGAGCTGTTTTTT.

This clonotype was counted ten times or more. The rearrangement links TRBV20-1 to TRBJ2-2; D may be TRBD1 (5 bases). The CDR3 spans 15 residues. The V end was cut by 5 bases, the J end by 1 base, with 14 bases between. Germline V gene data show CDR1 as DFQATT and CDR2 as SNEGSKA (reference sequence). The CDR3 protein is CSAGQYGRNTGELFF. The CDR3 DNA reads TGCAGTGCTGGACAATACGGGCGGAACACCGGGGAGCTGTTTTTT.

This clonotype has ten or more counts. The chain links TRBV3-1 to TRBJ2-3, with D possibly being TRBD1 (6 bases). V lost 4 bases and J 2 bases, leaving 7 bases between the germline ends. Germline V gene sequence: CDR1 LGHDT, CDR2 YNNKEL (reference sequence). CDR3 length equals 13 residues. For the CDR3, the DNA is TGTGCCAGCAGCCGGGACACCACAGATACGCAGTATTTT. It codes for CASSRDTTDTQYF.

This clonotype was seen repeatedly, ten times or more. The genes are TRBV5-1 and TRBJ1-2; the D gene is possibly TRBD1 (5 bases). The CDR3 is 14 amino acids. Germline CDR1 reads SGHRS; CDR2 reads YFSETQ. The V and J ends lost 0 bases and 8 bases respectively, with 14 bases between them. The CDR3 here is CASSLGDSQSGYTF. The DNA of the CDR3 is TGCGCCAGCAGCTTGGGCGACAGCCAAAGCGGCTACACCTTC.

This clonotype was recorded many times. J is TRBJ2-7 and V is TRBV18; 7 nucleotides align to TRBD1. After removal of 4 bases from V and 3 bases from J, the junction contained 3 bases not matched to a gene. CDR1 KGHSH and CDR2 LQKENI come from the germline V gene. The length of the CDR3 is 13 residues. CDR3 coding DNA: TGTGCCAGCTCACTACGGACAGGCTACGAGCAGTACTTC. Its translation: CASSLRTGYEQYF.

This clonotype has at least ten counts. The chain recombines TRBV12-3 or TRBV12-4 with TRBJ2-7, with a weak D call TRBD1 (6 bases). V lost 6 bases, J lost 5 bases, and 17 bases lay in between. This CDR3 contains 14 residues. The chain's CDR3 is CASRDPYRAHEQYF. The DNA for the CDR3 is TGTGCCAGCAGGGATCCCTACAGGGCCCACGAGCAGTACTTC.

In this sample, this clonotype turned up many times. The gene calls are TRBV2 and TRBJ2-7, with 8 bases identical to TRBD2. Germline lookup yields CDR1 SNHLY and CDR2 FYNNEI. The CDR3 has 14 residues. V trimming: 5 bases; J trimming: 5 bases; junction bases outside the gene matches: 8. The CDR3 is CASSPGLGLDEQYF. The DNA of the CDR3 is TGTGCCAGCAGTCCGGGACTAGGATTGGACGAGCAGTACTTC.

There are many counts of this clonotype. This sequence joins TRBV20-1 and TRBJ1-3; 8 nucleotides match TRBD1. J gave up 4 bases and V 5 bases, and 7 bases lay outside the gene matches. Germline CDR1 reads DFQATT; CDR2 reads SNEGSKA (reference sequence). The length of the CDR3 is 14 residues. This CDR3 reads CSALSGQEGNTIYF. In DNA form, the CDR3 reads TGCAGTGCTCTCTCGGGACAGGAGGGAAACACCATATATTTT.

There are many counts of this clonotype. V is TRBV20-1 and J is TRBJ1-2; D gene uncertain. The CDR3 covers 12 residues. Germline loops: CDR1 DFQATT, CDR2 SNEGSKA (reference sequence). Trimming removed 2 bases from V and 2 bases from J, with 6 bases in between. CDR3 in amino acids: CSARNRNYGYTF. CDR3 DNA sequence: TGCAGTGCTAGAAACAGAAACTATGGCTACACCTTC.

This clonotype was seen ten or more times. The chain employs TRBV20-1 and TRBJ2-7, with D possibly TRBD2 on 5 matching bases. The CDR3 totals 14 residues. CDR1 is DFQATT, CDR2 SNEGSKA, per germline (reference sequence). V lost 5 bases and J lost 3, with 17 bases in between. This chain's CDR3 is CSAHQASRIYEQYF. The CDR3 coding sequence is TGCAGTGCTCATCAGGCTAGCCGGATCTACGAGCAGTACTTC.

This clonotype occurred many times. V and J are TRBV11-3 and TRBJ2-1; 8 bases are shared with TRBD2. CDR3 size: 16 residues. Germline V CDR1 and CDR2: SGHNT, YENEEA. Trimming removed 5 bases from V and 5 bases from J; junction bases left unmatched: 11. The CDR3 is CASSRRWRGEDNEQFF. In DNA, the CDR3 is TGTGCCAGCAGCCGCCGGTGGCGGGGGGAGGACAATGAGCAGTTCTTC.